The present TCR beta chain was sequenced within a study of cytomegalovirus exposure and HLA in healthy donors. Broader study findings: Indistinguishable V segments such as TRBV6-2 and TRBV6-3 were excluded. The study designated fewer than 200 TCR beta chains cytomegalovirus-associated.

Use of 60 Vbeta and 13 Jbeta primers characterized the PCR. The protocol was immunoSEQ multiplex PCR, while the TCRdb copy is restricted to in-frame clones and leaves out a portion. This table has about 140,000 clones, about four fifths appearing once. On this clone: Its antigen remains unidentified.

Trimming at V came to 6 bases and at J to 7 bases, leaving 10 bases not matched to a gene. Germline CDR1 and CDR2: SEHNR and FQNEAQ (reference sequence). This CDR3 has 14 residues. The sample was PBMCs. V usage is TRBV7-9 and J usage is TRBJ1-2; 8 bases are a match to TRBD1. The sequence was obtained from a man in his thirties or forties in good health and CMV-seronegative. CDR3 DNA sequence: TGTGCCAGCAGAACCGGGACAGGACAGGCTGGCTACACCTTC. Residues: CASRTGTGQAGYTF.